The 23 T cell receptor beta chains in this list originate from one sample, sequenced in a study of cytomegalovirus exposure and HLA in healthy donors. A multiplex PCR was run with 60 Vbeta primers and 13 Jbeta primers. Libraries were prepared by immunoSEQ multiplex PCR; TCRdb keeps only in-frame clonotypes and omits some of them. The table records over 75,000 clones, 79% of them present only once. Material for sequencing was PBMCs. The origin of the receptors is a male donor in good health and CMV-seropositive.

The V gene is TRBV4-1, the J gene TRBJ2-1, with D uncertain. CDR3 length equals 13 residues. In germline, CDR1 is MGHRA, CDR2 YSYEKL. V was trimmed by 2 bases and J by 6 bases, leaving 8 bases between them. CDR3 DNA: TGCGCCAGCAGCCAATTTCTCGGCAATGAGCAGTTCTTC. It codes for CASSQFLGNEQFF.

The chain couples TRBV7-6 to TRBJ1-5; D remains ambiguous. CDR3 length: 13 amino acids. Trimming removed 3 bases from V and 5 bases from J, with 8 bases in between. Germline V gene data show CDR1 as SGHVS and CDR2 as FNYEAQ. CDR3 in amino acids: CASSLGIDQPQHF. The CDR3 region has the DNA TGTGCCAGCAGCTTGGGCATTGATCAGCCCCAGCATTTT.

V usage is TRBV7-2 and J usage is TRBJ2-7; 9 bases are shared with TRBD2. The V segment lost 2 bases and the J segment 6 bases; nucleotides outside the gene matches: 8. The CDR3 length is 15 residues. CDR1 and CDR2 from the germline V gene are SGHTA and FQGNSA. CDR3 DNA: TGTGCCAGCAGCTTATTAGCGGGGGCCCCCCGCGAGCAGTACTTC. It translates to CASSLLAGAPREQYF. The full variable domain, completed using reference TRBV7-2 and TRBJ2-7, is GAGVSQSPSNKVTEKGKDVELRCDPISGHTALYWYRQSLGQGLEFLIYFQGNSAPDKSGLPSDRFSAERTGGSVSTLTIQRTQQEDSAVYLCASSLLAGAPREQYFGPGTRLTVT.

The chain carries TRBV4-1 and TRBJ2-3; 8 nucleotides align to TRBD1. This CDR3 has 14 amino acids. The V and J ends lost 1 base and 5 bases, in that order; junction bases with no gene match: 2. Germline CDR1 MGHRA, CDR2 YSYEKL. CDR3 DNA sequence: TGCGCCAGCAGCCAAGTGGGGACAGGAGATACGCAGTATTTT. Translated, it gives CASSQVGTGDTQYF.

The CDR3 DNA is TGTGCCAGCAGTAGACAGGGGGCAACGAACACTGAAGCTTTCTTT. Translation: CASSRQGATNTEAFF. The chain is built from TRBV6-6 and TRBJ1-1, with 10 nucleotides matching TRBD1. Trimming at V came to 5 bases and at J to 1 base, leaving 4 bases not matched to a gene. This CDR3 spans 15 amino acids. Germline CDR1 is MNHNY and CDR2 is SVGAGI (reference sequence).

DNA of the CDR3: TGCGCCAGCAGCGGAGACAGGGGGCTTATTGTTGGTGAAAAACTGTTTTTT. It codes for CASSGDRGLIVGEKLFF. J is TRBJ1-4 and V is TRBV4-1; 10 nucleotides match TRBD1. The CDR3 covers 17 residues. The germline V gene has CDR1 MGHRA and CDR2 YSYEKL. The ends lost 5 bases at V and 7 bases at J; junction bases unmatched: 13.

The J gene is TRBJ1-5, the V gene TRBV15; D gene unclear. Germline CDR1 is LNHNV and CDR2 is YYDKDF (reference sequence). V was pared by 3 bases and J by 0 bases, with 9 bases between. CDR3 length: 15 amino acids. CDR3 coding DNA: TGTGCCACCAGCAGTCCTATGTATAGCAATCAGCCCCAGCATTTT. Translated, it gives CATSSPMYSNQPQHF.

The CDR3 region is CASSQDQRGRAFF. The CDR3 DNA follows: TGCGCCAGCAGCCAAGATCAAAGAGGGAGAGCTTTCTTT. The chain has TRBV4-1 and TRBJ1-1; D call uncertain. V lost 0 bases and J lost 10, with 12 bases in between. There are 13 residues in the CDR3. Germline lookup yields CDR1 MGHRA and CDR2 YSYEKL.

The chain combines TRBV7-2 with TRBJ1-2; TRBD1 agrees at 12 bases. Germline CDR1 and CDR2: SGHTA and FQGNSA. V was clipped by 0 bases and J by 13 bases; unmatched bases: 9. This CDR3 is 15 amino acids long. The CDR3 sequence is CASSLAPGQGASGTF. CDR3 sequence (DNA): TGTGCCAGCAGCTTAGCGCCGGGACAGGGGGCGTCAGGCACCTTC.

This chain connects TRBV6-5 to TRBJ1-1; the D gene is possibly TRBD1 (6 bases). Germline V gene lookup returns CDR1 MNHEY and CDR2 SVGAGI. V lost 5 bases and J lost 6, with 16 bases in between. The CDR3 runs to 14 residues. CDR3 in amino acids: CASSRGTGSPEAFF. The CDR3 DNA reads TGTGCCAGCAGTCGCGGAACAGGGAGTCCTGAAGCTTTCTTT.

This clone was observed a handful of times. The chain recombines TRBV5-4 with TRBJ2-7; TRBD1 might be the D (5 bases). V shed 4 bases and J shed 6 bases, with 8 bases lying between them. The length of the CDR3 is 11 residues. Germline values: CDR1 SGHNT, CDR2 YYREEE (reference sequence). CDR3 region: CASSVGAEQYF. CDR3 DNA sequence: TGTGCCAGCAGCGTTGGGGCCGAGCAGTACTTC.

This clone has a handful of counts. The chain combines TRBV2 with TRBJ1-2; D is unclear. The CDR3 has 13 amino acids. From germline, CDR1 is SNHLY and CDR2 FYNNEI. Deletions cut 6 bases from V and 5 bases from J, with 13 bases between. The CDR3 reads CASSETPGYGYTF. DNA for the CDR3: TGTGCCAGCAGCGAAACCCCAGGATATGGCTACACCTTC.

This chain connects TRBV19 to TRBJ2-2; D gene ambiguous. The V gene's germline CDR1 is LNHDA and CDR2 SQIVND (reference sequence). V lost 6 bases and J lost 5, with 13 bases in between. The CDR3 length is 14 residues. CDR3 bases: TGTGCCAGTAGAAGTCCGCGGTATACCGGGGAGCTGTTTTTT. Protein sequence: CASRSPRYTGELFF.

The rearrangement joins TRBV6-4 to TRBJ1-4; D is ambiguous. Germline CDR1 MRHNA, CDR2 SNTAGT. This CDR3 spans 16 amino acids. V shed 10 bases and J shed 8 bases, with 26 bases lying between them. The CDR3 DNA sequence: TGTGCCACGGGAGGGCAGGAGCTTATCGTTCGGGAAAAACTGTTTTTT. Its protein is CATGGQELIVREKLFF.

The chain is built from TRBV9 and TRBJ2-3; 11 positions agree with TRBD2. Germline lookup yields CDR1 SGDLS and CDR2 YYNGEE. This CDR3 contains 18 residues. V shed 3 bases, J shed 1 base, and the junction held 10 bases outside the gene matches. The CDR3 is CASSEGRLAGSGTDTQYF. The CDR3 region has the DNA TGTGCCAGCAGCGAGGGGAGACTAGCGGGGTCTGGCACAGATACGCAGTATTTT.

The rearrangement joins TRBV9 to TRBJ1-4, with 7 bases identical to TRBD1. Germline CDR1 and CDR2: SGDLS and YYNGEE. The CDR3 has 18 residues. V lost 1 base and J lost 5; bases outside the gene matches: 14. The CDR3 reads CASSVRDSLTQRNEKLFF. The DNA of the CDR3 is TGTGCCAGCAGCGTAAGGGACAGTCTTACGCAACGGAATGAAAAACTGTTTTTT.

This clone was detected once. This chain uses TRBV5-1 with TRBJ2-5; unclear D gene. This CDR3 has 13 residues. Germline-derived CDR1 and CDR2 are SGHRS and YFSETQ. Deletions cut 5 bases from V and 5 bases from J, with 13 bases between. CDR3 DNA: TGCGCCAGCAGGGTGAGACCGGAGGAGACCCAGTACTTC. Its protein product is CASRVRPEETQYF.

This clone has only a few counts. The chain couples TRBV7-9 to TRBJ2-7; 9 nucleotides align to TRBD2. Germline V gene sequence: CDR1 SEHNR, CDR2 FQNEAQ (reference sequence). J gave up 2 bases and V 4 bases, and 6 bases lay outside the gene matches. The CDR3 is 15 amino acids. CDR3 amino acids: CASSSSGDPPYEQYF. The CDR3, as DNA: TGTGCCAGCAGCTCTAGCGGGGACCCACCCTACGAGCAGTACTTC.

This chain's CDR3 is CASSRQGDQPQHF. The CDR3 DNA is TGTGCCAGCAGCCGACAGGGGGATCAGCCCCAGCATTTT. The chain combines TRBV28 with TRBJ1-5; 9 bases align to TRBD1. The trim removed 6 bases at V and 5 bases at J, leaving 2 bases unmatched. In germline, CDR1 is MDHEN, CDR2 SYDVKM. The length of the CDR3 is 13 residues.

The chain is built from TRBV30 and TRBJ2-5, with 7 bases that match TRBD1. The CDR3 contains 14 residues. The germline gives CDR1 GTSNPN, CDR2 SVGIG (reference sequence). The J segment lost 3 bases and the V segment lost 5 bases, leaving 9 bases of the junction unmatched. The CDR3 DNA sequence: TGTGCCTGGGCCCCTCCGGGACAGAAAGAGACCCAGTACTTC. Translated: CAWAPPGQKETQYF.

The rearrangement joins TRBV9 to TRBJ2-3; TRBD2 is a possible D gene (6 bases). The CDR3 is 14 residues long. Germline assignment: CDR1 SGDLS and CDR2 YYNGEE. Trimming removed 0 bases at V and 3 bases at J, with 8 bases between. CDR3 DNA: TGTGCCAGCAGCGTAGTTAGCGGAACAGATACGCAGTATTTT. It encodes CASSVVSGTDTQYF.

The gene calls are TRBV7-2 and TRBJ1-2, with 9 bases matching TRBD1. Per the germline V gene, CDR1 is SGHTA and CDR2 is FQGNSA. With V trimmed by 5 bases and J by 4 bases, 5 bases remained unmatched. The CDR3 contains 14 residues. The CDR3 loop reads CASSPGQGGYGYTF. The CDR3 DNA sequence: TGTGCCAGCAGCCCGGGACAGGGAGGCTATGGCTACACCTTC.

This chain joins TRBV6-1 and TRBJ2-7, with 7 bases fitting TRBD1. The CDR3 runs to 14 residues. CDR1 is MNHNS and CDR2 is SASEGT in the germline V gene. V gave up 6 bases and J gave up 2 bases; unmatched junction bases: 7. The CDR3 nucleotides read TGTGCCAGCAGCACCAGACAGGGCCCCTACGAGCAGTACTTC. Translating it yields CASSTRQGPYEQYF.